This TCR beta chain came from a study of blood T cell repertoires in COVID-19. Only one count was recorded for this clone. This table comes from immunoSEQ multiplex PCR, and its TCRdb copy is limited to in-frame clones, with some not included. This sample has 85,000 to 110,000 clones; approximately 80% occur once, and the top ten carry 12%. With V trimmed by 6 bases and J by 4 bases, 8 bases remained unmatched. The CDR3 sequence is 15 residues long. Germline CDR1 is LNHDA and CDR2 is SQIVND (reference sequence). Sequencing was performed on peripheral blood. This TCR derives from a human donor in a cohort sampled during active COVID-19. The V gene is TRBV19, the J gene TRBJ1-2; 10 nucleotides agree with TRBD1. The CDR3 nucleotides read TGTGCCAGTAGAGTCGGGACAGGGGCCCTCTATGGCTACACCTTC. Translation gives CASRVGTGALYGYTF.